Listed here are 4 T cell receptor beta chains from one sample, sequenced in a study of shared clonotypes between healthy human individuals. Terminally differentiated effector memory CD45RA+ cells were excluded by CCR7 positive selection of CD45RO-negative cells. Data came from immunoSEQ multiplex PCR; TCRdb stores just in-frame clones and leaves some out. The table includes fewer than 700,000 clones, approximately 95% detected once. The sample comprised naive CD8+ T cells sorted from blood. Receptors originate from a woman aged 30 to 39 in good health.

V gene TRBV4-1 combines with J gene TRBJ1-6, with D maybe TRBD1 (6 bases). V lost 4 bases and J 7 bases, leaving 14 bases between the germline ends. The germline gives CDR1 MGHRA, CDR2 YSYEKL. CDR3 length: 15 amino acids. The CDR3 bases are TGCGCCAGCAGCCTCCGGACAGAAGGGAATTCACCCCTCCACTTT. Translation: CASSLRTEGNSPLHF.

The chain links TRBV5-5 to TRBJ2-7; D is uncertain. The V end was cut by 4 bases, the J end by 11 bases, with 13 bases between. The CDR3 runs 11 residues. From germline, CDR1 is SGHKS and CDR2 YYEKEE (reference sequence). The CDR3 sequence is CASSKTDREYF. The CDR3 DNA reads TGTGCCAGCAGCAAGACGGACCGGGAGTACTTC.

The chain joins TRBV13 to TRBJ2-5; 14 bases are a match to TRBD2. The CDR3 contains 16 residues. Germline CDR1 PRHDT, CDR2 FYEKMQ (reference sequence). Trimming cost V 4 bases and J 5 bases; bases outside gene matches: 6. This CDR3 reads CASSWGLAGVEETQYF. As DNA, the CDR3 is TGTGCCAGCAGCTGGGGACTAGCGGGAGTCGAGGAGACCCAGTACTTC.

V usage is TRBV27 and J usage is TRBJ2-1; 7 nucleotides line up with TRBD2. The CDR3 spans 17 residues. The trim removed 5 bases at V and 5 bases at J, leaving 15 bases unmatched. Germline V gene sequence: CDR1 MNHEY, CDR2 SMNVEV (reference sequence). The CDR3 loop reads CASSLIPLAALDNEQFF. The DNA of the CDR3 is TGTGCCAGCAGTCTCATACCTCTAGCGGCTCTCGACAATGAGCAGTTCTTC.